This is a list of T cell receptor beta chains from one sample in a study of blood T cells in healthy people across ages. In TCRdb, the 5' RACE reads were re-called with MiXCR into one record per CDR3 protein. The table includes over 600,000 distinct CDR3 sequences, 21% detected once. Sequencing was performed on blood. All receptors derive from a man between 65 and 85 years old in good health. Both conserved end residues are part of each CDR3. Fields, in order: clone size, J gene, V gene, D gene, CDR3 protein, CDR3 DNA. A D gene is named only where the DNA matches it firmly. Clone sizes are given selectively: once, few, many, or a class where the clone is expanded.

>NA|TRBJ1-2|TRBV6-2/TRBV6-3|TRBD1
CASKRTGSPYGYTF
TGTGCCAGCAAGAGGACAGGGAGTCCCTATGGCTACACCTTC
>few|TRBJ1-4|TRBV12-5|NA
CASASPWRANEKLFF
TGTGCTAGTGCCTCTCCGTGGAGGGCTAACGAAAAACTGTTTTTT
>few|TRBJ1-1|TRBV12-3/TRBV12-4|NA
CASSPTGHTEAFF
TGTGCCAGCAGCCCCACAGGGCACACTGAAGCTTTCTTT
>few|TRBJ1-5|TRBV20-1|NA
CSARDGVQLGNQPQHF
TGCAGTGCTAGAGATGGTGTCCAGTTGGGCAATCAGCCCCAGCATTTT
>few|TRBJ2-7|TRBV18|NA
CASSGPVSVSYEQYF
TGTGCCAGCTCGGGGCCGGTCAGTGTCTCCTACGAGCAGTACTTC
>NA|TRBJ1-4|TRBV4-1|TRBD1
CASSQGPGTGNEKLFF
TGCGCCAGCAGCCAAGGCCCCGGGACAGGGAACGAAAAACTGTTTTTT
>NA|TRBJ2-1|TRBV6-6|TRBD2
CASRLSTGTSGYNEQFF
TGTGCCAGCAGACTCTCTACCGGGACTAGCGGGTACAATGAGCAGTTCTTC
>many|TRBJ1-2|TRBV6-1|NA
CASSRGPAGYTF
TGTGCCAGCAGCCGCGGACCTGCCGGCTACACCTTC
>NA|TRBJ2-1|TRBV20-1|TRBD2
CSARAGVLAGSLSYNEQFF
TGCAGTGCTAGAGCGGGAGTACTAGCGGGAAGTTTGTCCTACAATGAGCAGTTCTTC
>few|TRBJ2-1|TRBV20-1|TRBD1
CSASETGQGGYNEQFF
TGCAGTGCTAGCGAAACAGGACAGGGGGGTTACAATGAGCAGTTCTTC